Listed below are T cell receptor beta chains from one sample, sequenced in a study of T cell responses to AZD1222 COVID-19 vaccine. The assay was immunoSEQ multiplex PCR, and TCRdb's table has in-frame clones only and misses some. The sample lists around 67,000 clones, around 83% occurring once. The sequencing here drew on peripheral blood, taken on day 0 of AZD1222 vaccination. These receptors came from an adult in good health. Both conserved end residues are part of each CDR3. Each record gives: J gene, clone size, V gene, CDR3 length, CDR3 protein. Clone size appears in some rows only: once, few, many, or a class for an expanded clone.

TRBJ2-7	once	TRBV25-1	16	CASSELTGGFSYEQYF
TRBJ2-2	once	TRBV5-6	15	CASSLERTYTGELFF
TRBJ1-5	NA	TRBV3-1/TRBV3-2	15	CASSPQGNSNQPQHF
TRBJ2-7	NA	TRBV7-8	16	CASSLALGGFGREQYF
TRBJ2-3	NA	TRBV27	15	CASSLSVRGTDTQYF
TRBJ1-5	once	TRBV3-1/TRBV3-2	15	CASSLTGENNQPQHF
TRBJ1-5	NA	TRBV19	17	CASSILAGSVRNQPQHF
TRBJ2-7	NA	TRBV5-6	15	CASSFPPGTAYEQYF
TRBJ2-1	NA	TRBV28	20	CASSIAFPSGLAGGPHEQFF
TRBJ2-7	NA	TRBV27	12	CASSPHSYEQYF
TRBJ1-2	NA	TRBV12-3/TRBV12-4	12	CASRTGEVGYTF
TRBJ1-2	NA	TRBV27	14	CASSLFRGQGGYTF
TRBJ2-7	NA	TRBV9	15	CASSVATGQGYEQYF